The rows below give T cell receptor beta chains drawn from one sample of a study of blood T cell repertoires in COVID-19. Method: immunoSEQ multiplex PCR; TCRdb's copy keeps in-frame clones and lacks some. The sample shows approximately 30,000 clones, less than 85% of them seen only once. Sequencing was done on a sample of peripheral blood. The receptors were gathered from a human donor with acute or convalescent COVID-19. The donor label of this sample is uncertain. Both conserved end residues are part of each CDR3. D genes are given only for firm matches. Size is stated for part of the rows, as once, few or many counts, or as a class when the clone is expanded.

v_call: TRBV3-1/TRBV3-2
d_call: NA
j_call: TRBJ1-2
clone_size: once
cdr3_nt: TGTGCCAGCAGCCAAGAGCAAGGAATAGGGGGAGGCTACACCTTC
cdr3_aa: CASSQEQGIGGGYTF

v_call: TRBV4-3
d_call: NA
j_call: TRBJ2-1
clone_size: few
cdr3_nt: TGCGCCAGCAGCCAAGATCTATCAAGTAGTGAGCAGTTCTTC
cdr3_aa: CASSQDLSSSEQFF

v_call: TRBV30
d_call: NA
j_call: TRBJ2-7
clone_size: NA
cdr3_nt: TGTGCCTGTTCATTGGGACTTCTTACCTACGAGCAGTACTTC
cdr3_aa: CACSLGLLTYEQYF

v_call: TRBV5-3
d_call: NA
j_call: TRBJ1-3
clone_size: few
cdr3_nt: TGTGCCAGAGTTAAGGACAGCAGAGGAAACACCATATATTTT
cdr3_aa: CARVKDSRGNTIYF

v_call: TRBV6-6
d_call: NA
j_call: TRBJ1-5
clone_size: NA
cdr3_nt: TGTGCCAGCAGTACTGGCAATCAGCCCCAGCATTTT
cdr3_aa: CASSTGNQPQHF

v_call: TRBV18
d_call: NA
j_call: TRBJ1-2
clone_size: NA
cdr3_nt: TGTGCCAGCTCACAGGACTCTGTAGACCTTGGGGGCTACACCTTC
cdr3_aa: CASSQDSVDLGGYTF

v_call: TRBV10-3
d_call: TRBD1
j_call: TRBJ1-1
clone_size: NA
cdr3_nt: TGTGCCATCAGGGCCCCGGGGACAGGGCTCACTGAAGCTTTCTTT
cdr3_aa: CAIRAPGTGLTEAFF

v_call: TRBV5-4
d_call: TRBD2
j_call: TRBJ2-3
clone_size: once
cdr3_nt: TGTGCCAGCAGCATTAGCGGGGGGGCAGATACGCAGTATTTT
cdr3_aa: CASSISGGADTQYF

v_call: TRBV6-2/TRBV6-3
d_call: NA
j_call: TRBJ2-7
clone_size: NA
cdr3_nt: TGTGCCAGCAGTTACTTGCGACAGGAGCTCTACGAGCAGTACTTC
cdr3_aa: CASSYLRQELYEQYF

v_call: TRBV7-2
d_call: NA
j_call: TRBJ1-2
clone_size: NA
cdr3_nt: TGTGCCAGCAGCTCTGACTGGGGAGAGTACACCTTC
cdr3_aa: CASSSDWGEYTF

v_call: TRBV19
d_call: TRBD1
j_call: TRBJ1-6
clone_size: few
cdr3_nt: TGTGCCAGTGCCGGACAGGCCTGGCCAAGCTCCTATAATTCACCCCTCCACTTT
cdr3_aa: CASAGQAWPSSYNSPLHF

v_call: TRBV6-6
d_call: TRBD2
j_call: TRBJ2-1
clone_size: NA
cdr3_nt: TGTGCCAGCAGTTACTCGAACGGCGGGGGGGCGGCTGAGCAGTTCTTC
cdr3_aa: CASSYSNGGGAAEQFF

v_call: TRBV12-3/TRBV12-4
d_call: NA
j_call: TRBJ2-1
clone_size: NA
cdr3_nt: TGTGCCAGCAGCCAGAGACAGGAAACAGAGCAGTTCTTC
cdr3_aa: CASSQRQETEQFF

v_call: TRBV7-9
d_call: NA
j_call: TRBJ2-6
clone_size: NA
cdr3_nt: TGTGCCAGCACCCGACTAGGGGCTGGGGCCAACGTCCTGACTTTC
cdr3_aa: CASTRLGAGANVLTF

v_call: TRBV24-1
d_call: NA
j_call: TRBJ1-5
clone_size: NA
cdr3_nt: TGTGCCACCAGTGGTCTGCGGGGCTCTAGCAATCAGCCCCAGCATTTT
cdr3_aa: CATSGLRGSSNQPQHF

v_call: TRBV6-5
d_call: TRBD2
j_call: TRBJ2-2
clone_size: NA
cdr3_nt: TGTGCCAGCAGGTCAAGCGGGACCACCGGGGAGCTGTTTTTT
cdr3_aa: CASRSSGTTGELFF

v_call: TRBV5-1
d_call: NA
j_call: TRBJ1-5
clone_size: NA
cdr3_nt: TGCGCCAGCAGCTTGGCGGGGGGTAGCAATCAGCCCCAGCATTTT
cdr3_aa: CASSLAGGSNQPQHF

v_call: TRBV30
d_call: TRBD1
j_call: TRBJ1-5
clone_size: few
cdr3_nt: TGTGCCTGGAGAGGACAGGGGGGGAATCAGCCCCAGCATTTT
cdr3_aa: CAWRGQGGNQPQHF

v_call: TRBV15
d_call: NA
j_call: TRBJ1-5
clone_size: NA
cdr3_nt: TGTGCCACCAGCAGGGGCGGAACAGGGCCCAATCAGCCCCAGCATTTT
cdr3_aa: CATSRGGTGPNQPQHF

v_call: TRBV29-1
d_call: NA
j_call: TRBJ1-2
clone_size: NA
cdr3_nt: TGCAGCGTTGAGGGAAGGGGCCATGGCTATGGCTACACCTTC
cdr3_aa: CSVEGRGHGYGYTF

v_call: TRBV6-5
d_call: NA
j_call: TRBJ2-7
clone_size: NA
cdr3_nt: TGTGCCAGCTTCGGGAAGCCCTACGAGCAGTACTTC
cdr3_aa: CASFGKPYEQYF

v_call: TRBV24-1
d_call: NA
j_call: TRBJ2-3
clone_size: NA
cdr3_nt: TGTGCCACCAGTGATCCAGGGGGGCCGGCAGATACGCAGTATTTT
cdr3_aa: CATSDPGGPADTQYF

v_call: TRBV19
d_call: NA
j_call: TRBJ1-5
clone_size: once
cdr3_nt: TGTGCCAGTAGTATCCCACAGGGCCGCCAGCCCCAGCATTTT
cdr3_aa: CASSIPQGRQPQHF

v_call: TRBV11-2
d_call: TRBD2
j_call: TRBJ2-7
clone_size: NA
cdr3_nt: TGTGCCAGCAGCTCCGCCGGGACTAGCGGGGTCGAGCAGTACTTC
cdr3_aa: CASSSAGTSGVEQYF

v_call: TRBV9
d_call: NA
j_call: TRBJ2-7
clone_size: NA
cdr3_nt: TGTGCCAGCAGCCGCCAGGGCGACGCCTACGAGCAGTACTTC
cdr3_aa: CASSRQGDAYEQYF

v_call: TRBV2
d_call: NA
j_call: TRBJ1-1
clone_size: NA
cdr3_nt: TGTGCCAGCAGTGTGCAGGGAAACACTGAAGCTTTCTTT
cdr3_aa: CASSVQGNTEAFF

v_call: TRBV4-2
d_call: NA
j_call: TRBJ2-7
clone_size: NA
cdr3_nt: TGTGCCAGCAGCCAGGAGGCGTCCGGGCCTTACGAGCAGTACTTC
cdr3_aa: CASSQEASGPYEQYF

v_call: TRBV30
d_call: TRBD1
j_call: TRBJ1-6
clone_size: few
cdr3_nt: TGTGCCTGGAGTGTGGGGACAGGGGAACCCCTCCACTTT
cdr3_aa: CAWSVGTGEPLHF

v_call: TRBV7-7
d_call: TRBD2
j_call: TRBJ2-3
clone_size: NA
cdr3_nt: TGTGCTAGCAGCCCGCAGTGGGGGAGGGCCGGTACAGATACGCAGTATTTT
cdr3_aa: CASSPQWGRAGTDTQYF

v_call: TRBV7-2
d_call: NA
j_call: TRBJ1-5
clone_size: NA
cdr3_nt: TGTGCCAGCAGCCTCTGGGGAGCCGTAGATAGCAATCAGCCCCAGCATTTT
cdr3_aa: CASSLWGAVDSNQPQHF

v_call: TRBV12-3/TRBV12-4
d_call: TRBD1
j_call: TRBJ1-2
clone_size: NA
cdr3_nt: TGTGCCAGCAGCCGGGACAGTAACTATGGCTACACCTTC
cdr3_aa: CASSRDSNYGYTF

v_call: TRBV4-2
d_call: NA
j_call: TRBJ1-2
clone_size: NA
cdr3_nt: TGTGCCAGCAGCCATGACAGAAGGAATTATGGCTACACCTTC
cdr3_aa: CASSHDRRNYGYTF